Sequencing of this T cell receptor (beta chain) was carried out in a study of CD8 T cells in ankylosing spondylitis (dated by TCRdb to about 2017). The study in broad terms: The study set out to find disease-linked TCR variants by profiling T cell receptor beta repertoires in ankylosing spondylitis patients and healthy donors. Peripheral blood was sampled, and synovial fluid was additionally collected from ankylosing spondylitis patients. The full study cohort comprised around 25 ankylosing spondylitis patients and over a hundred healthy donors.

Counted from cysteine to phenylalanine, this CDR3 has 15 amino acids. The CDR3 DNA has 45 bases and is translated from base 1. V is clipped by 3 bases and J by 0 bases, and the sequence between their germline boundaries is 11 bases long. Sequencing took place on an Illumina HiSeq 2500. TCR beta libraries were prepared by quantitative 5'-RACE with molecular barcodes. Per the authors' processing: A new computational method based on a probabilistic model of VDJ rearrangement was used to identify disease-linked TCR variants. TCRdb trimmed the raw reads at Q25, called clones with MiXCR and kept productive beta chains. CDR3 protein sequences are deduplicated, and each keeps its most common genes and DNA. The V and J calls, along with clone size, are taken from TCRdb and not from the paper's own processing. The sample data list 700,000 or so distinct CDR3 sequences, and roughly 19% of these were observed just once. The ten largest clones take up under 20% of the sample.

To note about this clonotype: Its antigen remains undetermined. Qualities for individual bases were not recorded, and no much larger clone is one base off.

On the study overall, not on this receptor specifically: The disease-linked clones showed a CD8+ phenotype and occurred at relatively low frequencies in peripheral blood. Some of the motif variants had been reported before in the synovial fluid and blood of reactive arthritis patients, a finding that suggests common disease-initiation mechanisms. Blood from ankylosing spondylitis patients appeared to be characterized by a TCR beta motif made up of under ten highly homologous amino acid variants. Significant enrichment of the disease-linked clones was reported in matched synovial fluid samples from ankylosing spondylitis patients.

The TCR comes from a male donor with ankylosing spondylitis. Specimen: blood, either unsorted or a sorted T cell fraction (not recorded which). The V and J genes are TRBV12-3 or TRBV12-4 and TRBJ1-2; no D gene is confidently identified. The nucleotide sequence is TGTGCCAGCAGTTTTCGTAGACGGCCTAACTATGGCTACACCTTC. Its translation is CASSFRRRPNYGYTF.